This is a list of T cell receptor beta chains from one sample in a study of Graves' ophthalmopathy and Graves' hyperthyroidism. A single record per CDR3 protein comes from TCRdb applying MiXCR to the multiplex PCR reads. The table shows hundreds of thousands of distinct CDR3 sequences, with about 41% occurring only once. The specimen was peripheral blood. The receptors here all came from an adult man with Graves' ophthalmopathy. Each CDR3 is given with its conserved first and last residue. The D gene is left open where the match is weak. The size of a clone is reported for some rows only, either as once, few or many, or as a class for expanded clones.

D: TRBD2; J: TRBJ2-2; size: .; V: TRBV4-2; CDR3: CTSSQDTSGTGELFF; DNA: TGTACCAGCAGCCAAGATACTAGCGGCACCGGGGAGCTGTTTTTT
D: .; J: TRBJ1-2; size: many; V: TRBV9; CDR3: CASSLTTVPRYYGYTF; DNA: TGTGCCAGCAGCCTAACGACAGTCCCCCGATACTATGGCTACACCTTC
D: TRBD2; J: TRBJ2-7; size: few; V: TRBV7-2; CDR3: CASSFLAGVYEQYF; DNA: TGTGCCAGCAGCTTTTTAGCGGGGGTCTACGAGCAGTACTTC
D: TRBD1; J: TRBJ2-5; size: many; V: TRBV9; CDR3: CASSARTGVQETQYF; DNA: TGTGCCAGCAGCGCTCGGACAGGGGTGCAAGAGACCCAGTACTTC
D: TRBD1; J: TRBJ2-7; size: .; V: TRBV2; CDR3: CASSGTVTENEQYF; DNA: TGTGCCAGCAGCGGGACAGTCACAGAAAACGAGCAGTACTTC
D: .; J: TRBJ2-2; size: .; V: TRBV7-9; CDR3: CASSLAWGITGELFF; DNA: TGCGCCAGCAGCTTGGCCTGGGGGATCACCGGGGAGCTGTTTTTT
D: .; J: TRBJ1-1; size: many; V: TRBV12-3/TRBV12-4; CDR3: CASSLGAEQGNTEAFF; DNA: TGTGCCAGCAGTTTAGGCGCGGAGCAGGGGAACACTGAAGCTTTCTTT
D: .; J: TRBJ1-5; size: many; V: TRBV7-8; CDR3: CASSLAGAYQPQHF; DNA: TGTGCCAGCAGCTTGGCAGGGGCGTATCAGCCCCAGCATTTT
D: .; J: TRBJ2-3; size: .; V: TRBV7-3; CDR3: CASSTRLEETQYF; DNA: TGTGCCAGCAGCACCCGACTAGAGGAAACGCAGTATTTT
D: .; J: TRBJ1-2; size: .; V: TRBV5-1; CDR3: CASTSGVAGAFYGYTF; DNA: TGCGCCAGCACCTCCGGTGTGGCAGGGGCCTTCTATGGCTACACCTTC
D: TRBD2; J: TRBJ2-2; size: few; V: TRBV6-6; CDR3: CASRRTSGGGPGTGELFF; DNA: TGTGCCAGCAGGAGGACTAGCGGGGGAGGACCAGGCACCGGGGAGCTGTTTTTT
D: .; J: TRBJ2-2; size: .; V: TRBV15; CDR3: CATSRDPADAITGELFF; DNA: TGTGCCACCAGCAGAGATCCAGCGGATGCCATCACCGGGGAGCTGTTTTTT
D: .; J: TRBJ1-4; size: .; V: TRBV6-5; CDR3: CASSYGQSVNEKLFF; DNA: TGTGCCAGCAGTTACGGGCAGAGTGTAAATGAAAAACTGTTTTTT
D: .; J: TRBJ2-5; size: many; V: TRBV7-6; CDR3: CASSSTGETQYF; DNA: TGTGCCAGCAGCTCTACCGGGGAGACCCAGTACTTC
D: TRBD1; J: TRBJ1-4; size: few; V: TRBV12-3/TRBV12-4; CDR3: CASSPTGIGTNEKLFF; DNA: TGTGCCAGCAGCCCGACAGGGATCGGGACTAATGAAAAACTGTTTTTT
D: TRBD2; J: TRBJ2-7; size: .; V: TRBV7-9; CDR3: CASSLVQLAGESYNEQYF; DNA: TGTGCCAGCAGCTTAGTTCAGCTAGCGGGAGAGTCCTACAATGAGCAGTACTTC
D: .; J: TRBJ1-5; size: few; V: TRBV10-3; CDR3: CASSYLTVANQPQHF; DNA: TGTGCCAGCAGTTACTTGACGGTCGCTAATCAGCCCCAGCATTTT
D: .; J: TRBJ2-7; size: many; V: TRBV7-9; CDR3: CASSHDKYEQYF; DNA: TGTGCCAGCAGCCACGACAAATACGAGCAGTACTTC
D: .; J: TRBJ2-2; size: few; V: TRBV20-1; CDR3: CSAREISTGELFF; DNA: TGCAGTGCTAGAGAAATAAGTACCGGGGAGCTGTTTTTT
D: TRBD1; J: TRBJ2-5; size: .; V: TRBV5-1; CDR3: CASNGQGAVETQYF; DNA: TGCGCCAGCAACGGACAGGGGGCTGTAGAGACCCAGTACTTC
D: TRBD1; J: TRBJ2-7; size: .; V: TRBV11-1; CDR3: CAGSLGGLIEQYF; DNA: TGTGCCGGCAGCTTAGGGGGCTTGATCGAGCAGTACTTC
D: .; J: TRBJ1-2; size: many; V: TRBV12-3/TRBV12-4; CDR3: CASGSTVGSYGYTF; DNA: TGTGCCAGCGGGTCCACGGTGGGTAGCTATGGCTACACCTTC
D: TRBD1; J: TRBJ2-7; size: .; V: TRBV7-9; CDR3: CASSPGTGVTEQYF; DNA: TGTGCCAGCAGCCCAGGGACAGGGGTCACCGAGCAGTACTTC
D: .; J: TRBJ1-1; size: few; V: TRBV19; CDR3: CAWSQWYTEAFF; DNA: TGTGCCTGGAGTCAATGGTACACTGAAGCTTTCTTT
D: .; J: TRBJ2-2; size: many; V: TRBV9; CDR3: CASSVVPGELFF; DNA: TGTGCCAGCAGCGTAGTCCCCGGGGAGCTGTTTTTT
D: .; J: TRBJ1-2; size: .; V: TRBV5-1; CDR3: CASSLGPGGYTF; DNA: TGCGCCAGCAGCTTGGGGCCAGGGGGCTACACCTTC
D: TRBD2; J: TRBJ2-7; size: many; V: TRBV12-3/TRBV12-4; CDR3: CASSSPTSGEPQYF; DNA: TGTGCCAGCAGTTCCCCGACTAGCGGGGAACCTCAGTACTTC
D: TRBD1; J: TRBJ2-7; size: .; V: TRBV19; CDR3: CASSTRDSSYEQCF; DNA: TGTGCCAGTAGTACCCGGGACAGCTCCTACGAGCAGTGCTTC
D: TRBD1; J: TRBJ1-6; size: .; V: TRBV6-1; CDR3: CASSGTGYNSPLHF; DNA: TGTGCCAGCAGTGGGACAGGTTATAATTCACCCCTCCACTTT
D: TRBD2; J: TRBJ2-5; size: many; V: TRBV20-1; CDR3: CSARQAGRQETQYF; DNA: TGCAGTGCTAGGCAAGCGGGGCGCCAGGAGACCCAGTACTTC
D: TRBD2; J: TRBJ2-7; size: .; V: TRBV29-1; CDR3: CSVEERVTSGGNYEQYF; DNA: TGCAGCGTTGAAGAACGGGTGACTAGCGGGGGAAACTACGAGCAGTACTTC
D: TRBD1; J: TRBJ2-2; size: many; V: TRBV9; CDR3: CASSARRTGSTGELFF; DNA: TGTGCCAGCAGCGCAAGGCGGACAGGGAGCACCGGGGAGCTGTTTTTT
D: TRBD1; J: TRBJ1-2; size: .; V: TRBV11-1; CDR3: CASSLSSGGIGYTF; DNA: TGTGCCAGCAGTTTATCCTCAGGGGGCATTGGCTACACCTTC
D: .; J: TRBJ1-4; size: .; V: TRBV7-9; CDR3: CASSRRDAGEKLFF; DNA: TGTGCCAGCAGCCGAAGGGATGCGGGCGAAAAACTGTTTTTT
D: .; J: TRBJ2-7; size: once; V: TRBV29-1; CDR3: CSVIEANTGEQYF; DNA: TGCAGCGTTATCGAGGCGAACACCGGGGAGCAGTACTTC
D: TRBD1; J: TRBJ2-6; size: many; V: TRBV12-3/TRBV12-4; CDR3: CASRAGTGYGANVLTF; DNA: TGTGCCAGCAGAGCCGGGACAGGGTACGGGGCCAACGTCCTGACTTTC
D: .; J: TRBJ1-1; size: few; V: TRBV10-3; CDR3: CASSHEGFWGTEAFF; DNA: TGTGCCAGCAGCCACGAGGGCTTTTGGGGCACTGAAGCTTTCTTT
D: .; J: TRBJ2-7; size: many; V: TRBV7-2; CDR3: CASSVQYYEQYF; DNA: TGTGCCAGCAGCGTGCAGTACTACGAGCAGTACTTC
D: .; J: TRBJ2-3; size: .; V: TRBV12-3/TRBV12-4; CDR3: CASSPTKGFGDQYF; DNA: TGTGCCAGCAGCCCCACCAAGGGATTTGGCGACCAGTATTTT
D: TRBD1; J: TRBJ1-2; size: many; V: TRBV5-1; CDR3: CASSFDRVDNYGYTF; DNA: TGCGCCAGCAGCTTCGACAGGGTGGACAACTATGGCTACACCTTC
D: .; J: TRBJ2-2; size: .; V: TRBV2; CDR3: CASSEIGELFF; DNA: TGTGCCAGCAGTGAGATAGGGGAGCTGTTTTTT
D: .; J: TRBJ1-1; size: few; V: TRBV9; CDR3: CASSVGIGKLDTEAFF; DNA: TGTGCCAGCAGCGTTGGGATAGGGAAACTCGACACTGAAGCTTTCTTT
D: .; J: TRBJ1-2; size: many; V: TRBV24-1; CDR3: CATGSYYAGYTF; DNA: TGTGCCACCGGGTCGTACTATGCAGGCTACACCTTC
D: .; J: TRBJ2-5; size: .; V: TRBV7-4; CDR3: CASSFGGGGQETQYF; DNA: TGTGCCAGCAGCTTTGGCGGGGGCGGACAAGAGACCCAGTACTTC
D: .; J: TRBJ2-5; size: .; V: TRBV29-1; CDR3: CSVRGLQETMYF; DNA: TGCAGCGTACGGGGGTTACAAGAGACCATGTACTTC
D: .; J: TRBJ1-5; size: many; V: TRBV19; CDR3: CASSTRQFQPQHF; DNA: TGTGCCAGTAGTACCCGACAGTTCCAGCCCCAGCATTTT
D: TRBD1; J: TRBJ2-7; size: many; V: TRBV20-1; CDR3: CSARGDRSSYEQYF; DNA: TGCAGTGCCAGAGGGGACAGGAGCTCCTACGAGCAGTACTTC
D: .; J: TRBJ2-5; size: many; V: TRBV5-1; CDR3: CASSTGTSQETQYF; DNA: TGCGCCAGCAGCACCGGGACAAGTCAAGAGACCCAGTACTTC
D: .; J: TRBJ2-7; size: many; V: TRBV7-8; CDR3: CASSHILRDYYEQYF; DNA: TGTGCCAGCAGCCACATACTAAGAGATTACTACGAGCAGTACTTC
D: TRBD1; J: TRBJ1-2; size: many; V: TRBV7-8; CDR3: CASSLRQGHGYTF; DNA: TGTGCCAGCAGCTTACGACAGGGCCATGGCTACACCTTC
D: .; J: TRBJ2-5; size: few; V: TRBV2; CDR3: CASSEARVLASGETQYF; DNA: TGTGCCAGCAGTGAAGCGCGGGTACTGGCTTCGGGTGAGACCCAGTACTTC
D: .; J: TRBJ1-2; size: many; V: TRBV15; CDR3: CATSRDSGRGFGYTF; DNA: TGTGCCACCAGCAGAGATTCCGGCAGGGGATTTGGCTACACCTTC
D: .; J: TRBJ1-5; size: few; V: TRBV12-3/TRBV12-4; CDR3: CASSFFANQPQHF; DNA: TGTGCCAGCAGTTTTTTTGCGAATCAGCCCCAGCATTTT
D: TRBD2; J: TRBJ2-5; size: many; V: TRBV2; CDR3: CASSEPASGRETQYF; DNA: TGTGCCAGCAGTGAACCCGCTAGCGGGAGAGAGACCCAGTACTTC
D: .; J: TRBJ1-2; size: few; V: TRBV12-3/TRBV12-4; CDR3: CASSLGISDLPNNYGYTF; DNA: TGTGCCAGCAGTTTAGGTATCAGCGATTTACCGAATAACTATGGCTACACCTTC
D: TRBD1; J: TRBJ2-7; size: few; V: TRBV5-1; CDR3: CASRRGQQTYEQYF; DNA: TGCGCCAGCAGACGGGGACAGCAAACCTACGAGCAGTACTTC
D: .; J: TRBJ1-6; size: many; V: TRBV7-3; CDR3: CASSLTGAYNSPLHF; DNA: TGTGCCAGCAGCTTAACCGGGGCATATAATTCACCCCTCCACTTT
D: .; J: TRBJ1-1; size: .; V: TRBV4-1; CDR3: CASSQFLGTEAFF; DNA: TGCGCCAGCAGCCAATTCCTAGGCACTGAAGCTTTCTTT
D: TRBD2; J: TRBJ2-1; size: once; V: TRBV11-1; CDR3: CASSTMGGANEQFF; DNA: TGTGCCAGCAGTACTATGGGAGGGGCCAATGAGCAGTTCTTC
D: .; J: TRBJ2-5; size: .; V: TRBV7-8; CDR3: CASSTRRREETQYF; DNA: TGTGCCAGCAGCACCCGAAGGAGGGAAGAGACCCAGTACTTC